This T cell receptor (beta chain) was recovered during a study of blood T cell repertoires in COVID-19. The V gene end was trimmed by 0 bases and the J gene end by 8 bases; junction bases not matched to a gene: 9. The length of the CDR3 is 16 residues. Germline V lookup: CDR1 SEHNR, CDR2 FQNEAQ (reference sequence). Here immunoSEQ multiplex PCR was the method, and the copy in TCRdb shows in-frame clones only, minus some. This table has roughly 250,000 clones, around 90% appearing once. Material for sequencing was peripheral blood. This clonotype was sampled from a woman aged 40 to 55 with acute or convalescent COVID-19. The chain combines TRBV7-9 with TRBJ1-2; TRBD1 matches 10 bases. CDR3 bases: TGTGCCAGCAGCTTAGCAGGGACAGGGGATCTCGGAGGCTACACCTTC. Amino acid sequence: CASSLAGTGDLGGYTF.